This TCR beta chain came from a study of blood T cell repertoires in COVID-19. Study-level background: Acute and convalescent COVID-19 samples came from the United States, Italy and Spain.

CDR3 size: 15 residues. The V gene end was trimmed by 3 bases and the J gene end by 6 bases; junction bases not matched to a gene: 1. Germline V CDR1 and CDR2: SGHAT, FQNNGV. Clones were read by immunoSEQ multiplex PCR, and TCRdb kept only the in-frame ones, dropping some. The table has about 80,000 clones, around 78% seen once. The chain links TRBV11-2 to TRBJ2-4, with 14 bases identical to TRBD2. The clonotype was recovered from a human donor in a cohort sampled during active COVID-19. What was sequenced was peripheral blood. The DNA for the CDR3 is TGTGCCAGCAGCTTGGGACTAGCGGGAGCAAACATTCAGTACTTC. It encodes CASSLGLAGANIQYF. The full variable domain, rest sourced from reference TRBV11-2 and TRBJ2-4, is EAGVAQSPRYKIIEKRQSVAFWCNPISGHATLYWYQQILGQGPKLLIQFQNNGVVDDSQLPKDRFSAERLKGVDSTLKIQPAKLEDSAVYLCASSLGLAGANIQYFGAGTRLSVL.